This record covers a single T cell receptor (beta chain). Here immunoSEQ multiplex PCR was the method, and the copy in TCRdb shows in-frame clones only, minus some. The data show tens of thousands of clones, roughly 98% seen once. These data belong to a study of Tregs in tolerant kidney transplant recipients. Unstimulated Tregs (CD4+CD25+CD127-) and CD4+CD25- non-Tregs were sorted from PBMCs. Trimming removed 0 bases from V and 2 bases from J, with 17 bases in between. The CDR3 totals 17 residues. In germline, CDR1 is MGHDK, CDR2 SYGVNS. The chain combines TRBV25-1 with TRBJ2-7; no clear D. This clonotype was obtained from a human donor who received a combined kidney and bone marrow transplant. Sequenced material: CD4+ T cells from blood, taken before the transplant. CDR3 nucleotide sequence: TGTGCCAGCAGTGAATATTACGGAGACCTATTAGCCTACGAGCAGTACTTC. Its translation: CASSEYYGDLLAYEQYF.